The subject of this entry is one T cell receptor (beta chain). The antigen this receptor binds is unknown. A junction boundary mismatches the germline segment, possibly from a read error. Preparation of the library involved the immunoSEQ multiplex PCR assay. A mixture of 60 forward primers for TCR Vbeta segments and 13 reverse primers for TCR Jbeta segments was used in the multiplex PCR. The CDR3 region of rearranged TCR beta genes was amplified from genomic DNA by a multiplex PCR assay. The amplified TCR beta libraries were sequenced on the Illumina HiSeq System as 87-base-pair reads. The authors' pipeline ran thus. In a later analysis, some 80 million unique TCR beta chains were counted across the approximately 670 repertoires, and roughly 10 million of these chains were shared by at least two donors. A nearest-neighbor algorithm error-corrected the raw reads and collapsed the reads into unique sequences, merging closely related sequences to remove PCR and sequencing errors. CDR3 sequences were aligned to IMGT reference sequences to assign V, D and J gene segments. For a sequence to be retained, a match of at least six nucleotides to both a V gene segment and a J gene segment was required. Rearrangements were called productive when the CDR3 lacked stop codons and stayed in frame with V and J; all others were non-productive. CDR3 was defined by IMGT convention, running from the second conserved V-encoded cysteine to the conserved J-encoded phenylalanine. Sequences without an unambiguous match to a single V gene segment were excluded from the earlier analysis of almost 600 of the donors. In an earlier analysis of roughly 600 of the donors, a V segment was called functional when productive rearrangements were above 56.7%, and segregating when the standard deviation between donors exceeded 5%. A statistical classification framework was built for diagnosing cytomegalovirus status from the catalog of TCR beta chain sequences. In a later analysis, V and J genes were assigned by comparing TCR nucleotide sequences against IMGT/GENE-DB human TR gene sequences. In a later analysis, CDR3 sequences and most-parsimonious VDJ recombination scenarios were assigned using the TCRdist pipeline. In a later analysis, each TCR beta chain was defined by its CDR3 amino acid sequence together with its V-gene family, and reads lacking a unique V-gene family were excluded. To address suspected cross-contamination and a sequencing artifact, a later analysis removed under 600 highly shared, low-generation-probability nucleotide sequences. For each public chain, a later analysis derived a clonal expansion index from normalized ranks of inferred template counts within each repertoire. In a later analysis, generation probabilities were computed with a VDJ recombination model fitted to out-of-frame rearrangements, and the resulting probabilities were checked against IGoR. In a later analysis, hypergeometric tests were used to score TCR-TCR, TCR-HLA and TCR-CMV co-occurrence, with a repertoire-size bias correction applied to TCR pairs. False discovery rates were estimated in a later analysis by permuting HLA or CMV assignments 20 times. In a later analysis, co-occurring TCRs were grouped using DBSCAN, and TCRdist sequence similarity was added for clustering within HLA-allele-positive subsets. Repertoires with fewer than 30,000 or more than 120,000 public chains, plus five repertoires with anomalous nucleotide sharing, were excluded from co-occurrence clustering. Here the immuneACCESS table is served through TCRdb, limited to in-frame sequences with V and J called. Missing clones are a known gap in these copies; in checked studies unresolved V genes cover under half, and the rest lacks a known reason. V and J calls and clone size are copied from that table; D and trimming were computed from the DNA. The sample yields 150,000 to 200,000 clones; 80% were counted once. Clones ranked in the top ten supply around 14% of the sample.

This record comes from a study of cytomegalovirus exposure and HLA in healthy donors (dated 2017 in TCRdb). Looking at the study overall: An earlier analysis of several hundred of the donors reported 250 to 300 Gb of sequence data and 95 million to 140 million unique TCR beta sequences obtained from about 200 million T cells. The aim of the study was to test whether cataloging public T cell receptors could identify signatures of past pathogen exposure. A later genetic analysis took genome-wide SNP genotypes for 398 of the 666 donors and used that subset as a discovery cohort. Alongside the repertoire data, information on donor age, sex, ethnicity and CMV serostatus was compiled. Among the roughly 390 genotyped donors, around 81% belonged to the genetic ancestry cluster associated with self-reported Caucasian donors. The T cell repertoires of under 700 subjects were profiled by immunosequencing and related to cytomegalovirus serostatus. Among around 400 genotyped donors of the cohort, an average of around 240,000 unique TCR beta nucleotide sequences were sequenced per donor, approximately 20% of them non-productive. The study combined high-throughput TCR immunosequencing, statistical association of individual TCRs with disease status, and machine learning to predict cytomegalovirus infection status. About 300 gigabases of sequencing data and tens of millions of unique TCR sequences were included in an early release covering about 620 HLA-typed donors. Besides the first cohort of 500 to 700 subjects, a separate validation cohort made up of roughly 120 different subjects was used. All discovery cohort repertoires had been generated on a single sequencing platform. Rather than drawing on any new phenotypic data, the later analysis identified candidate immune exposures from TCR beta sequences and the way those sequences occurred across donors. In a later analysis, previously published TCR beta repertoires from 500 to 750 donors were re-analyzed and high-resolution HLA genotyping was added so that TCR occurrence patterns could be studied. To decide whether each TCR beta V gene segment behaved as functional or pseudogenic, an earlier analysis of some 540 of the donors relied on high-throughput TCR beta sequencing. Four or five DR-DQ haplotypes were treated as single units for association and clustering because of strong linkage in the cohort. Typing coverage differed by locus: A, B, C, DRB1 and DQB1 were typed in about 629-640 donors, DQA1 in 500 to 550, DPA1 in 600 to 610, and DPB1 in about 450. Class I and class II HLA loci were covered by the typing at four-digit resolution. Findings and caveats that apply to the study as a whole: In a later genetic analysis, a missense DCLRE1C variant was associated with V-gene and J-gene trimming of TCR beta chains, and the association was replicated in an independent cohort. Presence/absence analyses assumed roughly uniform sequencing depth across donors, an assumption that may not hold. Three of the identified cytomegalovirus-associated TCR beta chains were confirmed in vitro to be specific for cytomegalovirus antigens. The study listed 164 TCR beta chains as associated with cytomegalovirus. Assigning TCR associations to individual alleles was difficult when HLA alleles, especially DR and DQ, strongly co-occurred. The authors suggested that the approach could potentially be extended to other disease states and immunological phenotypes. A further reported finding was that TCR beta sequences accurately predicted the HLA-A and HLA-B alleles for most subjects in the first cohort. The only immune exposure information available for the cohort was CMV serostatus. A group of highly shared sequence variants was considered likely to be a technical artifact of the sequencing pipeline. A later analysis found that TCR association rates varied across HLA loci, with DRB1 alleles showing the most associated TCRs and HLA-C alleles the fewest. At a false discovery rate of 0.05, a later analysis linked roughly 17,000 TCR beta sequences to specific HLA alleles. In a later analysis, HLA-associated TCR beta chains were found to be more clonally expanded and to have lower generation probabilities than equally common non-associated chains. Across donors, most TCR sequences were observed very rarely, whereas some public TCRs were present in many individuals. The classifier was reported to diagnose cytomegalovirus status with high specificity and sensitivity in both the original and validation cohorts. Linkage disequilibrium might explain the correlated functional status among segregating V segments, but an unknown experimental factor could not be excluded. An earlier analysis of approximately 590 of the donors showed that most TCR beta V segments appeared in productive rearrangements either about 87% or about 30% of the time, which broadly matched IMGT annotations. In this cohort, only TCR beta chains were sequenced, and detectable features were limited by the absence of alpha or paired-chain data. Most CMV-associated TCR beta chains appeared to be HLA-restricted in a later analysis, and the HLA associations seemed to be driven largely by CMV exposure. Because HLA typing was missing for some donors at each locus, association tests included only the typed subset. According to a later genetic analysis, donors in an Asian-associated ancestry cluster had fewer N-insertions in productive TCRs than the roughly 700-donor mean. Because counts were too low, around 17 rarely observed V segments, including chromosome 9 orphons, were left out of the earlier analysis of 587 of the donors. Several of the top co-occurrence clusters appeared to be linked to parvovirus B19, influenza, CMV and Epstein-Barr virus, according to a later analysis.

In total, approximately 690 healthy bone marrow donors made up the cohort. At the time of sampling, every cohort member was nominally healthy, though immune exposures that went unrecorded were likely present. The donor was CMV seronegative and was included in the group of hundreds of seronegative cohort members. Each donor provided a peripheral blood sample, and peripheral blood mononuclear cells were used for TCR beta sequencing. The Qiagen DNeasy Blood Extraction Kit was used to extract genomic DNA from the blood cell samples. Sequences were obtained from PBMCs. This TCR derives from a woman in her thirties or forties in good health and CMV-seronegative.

The DNA sequence is TGTTCCAGCAGCTTAAGGGGGCTGGACGAGCAGTACTTC. The translation is CSSSLRGLDEQYF. The rearrangement joined TRBV7-9 to TRBJ2-7, and 7 junctional nucleotides match TRBD1. Reading the germline V gene (reference sequence) gives CDR1 SEHNR and CDR2 FQNEAQ. The CDR3 starts with the cysteine, ends with the phenylalanine, and has 13 residues. The kept DNA is CDR3 alone, 39 bases in frame from the first base.